This passage covers 26 T cell receptor beta chains from one sample sequenced in a study of T cell responses to AZD1222 COVID-19 vaccine (dated by TCRdb to the early 2020s). To prepare the library, the immunoSEQ multiplex PCR assay was applied. What TCRdb holds here is the immuneACCESS table cut down to in-frame rearrangements. Part of the clones is not present; checked against another copy, under half of the missing clones reflect an unresolved V gene, and the others are unexplained. In all, the sample holds some 150,000 clones, and about 92% of those were seen once. The biggest ten clones account for about 4.2% of the sample. In light of the paper, this sample's time point label describes: baseline before first vaccination. The specimen was peripheral blood, collected on day 0 of AZD1222 vaccination. These receptors all stem from an adult in good health.

The rearrangement uses TRBV10-1 and TRBJ2-7; TRBD2 agrees at 16 bases. J lost 7 bases, V lost 7 bases, and 19 bases had no gene match. Germline lookup yields CDR1 WNHNN and CDR2 SYGVQD (reference sequence). CDR3 length: 19 residues. CDR3 nucleotide sequence: TGCGCCAGCATCCTAACCTCCGGGACTAGCGGGAGGGCCCCGGGGGAGCAGTACTTC. This translates into CASILTSGTSGRAPGEQYF.

The chain combines TRBV30 with TRBJ1-5, with a weak D call TRBD1 (5 bases). Trimming removed 7 bases from V and 0 bases from J, with 10 bases in between. CDR1 GTSNPN and CDR2 SVGIG come from the germline V gene (reference sequence). This CDR3 is 13 amino acids long. The CDR3, as DNA: TGTGCCTCTCAGGGATGTAGCAATCAGCCCCAGCATTTT. It translates to CASQGCSNQPQHF. Variable domain in full (rest from reference TRBV30 and TRBJ1-5): SQTIHQWPATLVQPVGSPLSLECTVEGTSNPNLYWYRQAAGRGLQLLFYSVGIGQISSEVPQNLSASRPQDRQFILSSKKLLLSDSGFYLCASQGCSNQPQHFGDGTRLSIL.

The CDR3 coding sequence is TGTGCCAGCCAAACAGGTAACCGAGGCTACGAGCAGTACTTC. It codes for CASQTGNRGYEQYF. This sequence joins TRBV25-1 and TRBJ2-7; the D gene is possibly TRBD1 (5 bases). The CDR3 is 14 amino acids. V was pared by 8 bases and J by 3 bases, with 17 bases between. Germline lookup yields CDR1 MGHDK and CDR2 SYGVNS.

The chain joins TRBV23-1 to TRBJ1-2; the D gene is possibly TRBD1 (6 bases). TRBV23-1 is classed as an ORF, of uncertain function. V was shortened by 0 bases and J by 7 bases, with 15 bases between the two germline ends. The CDR3 has 15 residues. The DNA for the CDR3 is TGCGCCAGCAGTCAATCATACGGGGGGCCCAGTGGCTACACCTTC. It is translated as CASSQSYGGPSGYTF.

The chain recombines TRBV6-2 or TRBV6-3 with TRBJ1-4, with 9 bases lining up with TRBD1. V was clipped by 6 bases and J by 8 bases; unmatched bases: 7. Germline V gives CDR1 MNHEY, CDR2 SVGEGT. This CDR3 contains 14 residues. CDR3 in DNA: TGTGCCAGCAGCGGGGACAGGGTGGACGAAAAACTGTTTTTT. Translating gives CASSGDRVDEKLFF.

This clone showed up just once. This sequence joins TRBV18 and TRBJ1-6; tentatively, D is TRBD1 (6 bases). Per germline, CDR1 KGHSH and CDR2 LQKENI. The CDR3 covers 15 residues. V lost 3 bases and J 1 base, leaving 7 bases between the germline ends. In DNA, the CDR3 is TGTGCCAGCTCACCCGGACAGTCCTATAATTCACCCCTCCACTTT. Translated, it gives CASSPGQSYNSPLHF.

J is TRBJ1-2 and V is TRBV6-5; 7 positions agree with TRBD1. Germline CDR1 and CDR2: MNHEY and SVGAGI. The CDR3 runs 12 residues. The V gene end was trimmed by 6 bases and the J gene end by 8 bases; junction bases not matched to a gene: 6. In DNA form, the CDR3 reads TGTGCCAGCAGGGGAGGGGGCTACGGCTACACCTTC. Translation: CASRGGGYGYTF.

V is TRBV6-5 and J is TRBJ2-3; no clear D gene. CDR3 length equals 13 residues. With 5 bases removed from V and 1 base from J, the gap between germline ends came to 7 bases. CDR1 is MNHEY and CDR2 is SVGAGI in the germline V gene. CDR3 sequence (DNA): TGTGCCAGCAGTCCCCCGGGCACAGATACGCAGTATTTT. Translated: CASSPPGTDTQYF.

The V call is TRBV27, the J call TRBJ2-7; 7 bases fit TRBD1. V lost 2 bases to trimming and J lost 4 bases; unmatched junction nucleotides: 2. CDR1 and CDR2 from the germline V gene are MNHEY and SMNVEV (reference sequence). The CDR3 spans 13 residues. CDR3 sequence: CASSLGRGYEQYF. In DNA, the CDR3 is TGTGCCAGCAGTTTAGGCAGGGGGTACGAGCAGTACTTC.

This clone has only one observation. This chain links TRBV5-6 with TRBJ2-2; a weak D match, TRBD2 (6 bases). This CDR3 comprises 14 residues. V was trimmed by 4 bases and J by 3 bases, leaving 10 bases between them. CDR1 and CDR2 (germline): SGHDT, YYEEEE. DNA of the CDR3: TGTGCCAGCAGCCGTGGAGGGGACACCGGGGAGCTGTTTTTT. This gives the protein CASSRGGDTGELFF.

This clone came up once. The gene calls are TRBV5-4 and TRBJ1-6; D uncertain. The ends were cut back, 3 bases at V and 8 bases at J, with 9 bases in the middle. This CDR3 comprises 13 residues. Germline V CDR1 and CDR2: SGHNT, YYREEE (reference sequence). The CDR3 here is CASSSKTDSPLHF. As DNA, the CDR3 is TGTGCCAGCAGCTCCAAAACTGATTCACCCCTCCACTTT.

The J gene is TRBJ1-5, the V gene TRBV7-9, with D possibly TRBD1 on 5 matching bases. Germline CDR1 is SEHNR and CDR2 is FQNEAQ (reference sequence). There are 14 residues in the CDR3. V was trimmed by 5 bases and J by 0 bases, leaving 8 bases between them. The CDR3 protein is CASSPGLSNQPQHF. In DNA, the CDR3 is TGTGCCAGCAGCCCGGGACTTAGCAATCAGCCCCAGCATTTT.

The chain combines TRBV4-1 with TRBJ1-5, with TRBD1 identical over 11 bases. The germline V gene has CDR1 MGHRA and CDR2 YSYEKL. The CDR3 sequence is 15 residues long. The V gene end was trimmed by 8 bases and the J gene end by 5 bases; junction bases not matched to a gene: 8. As DNA, the CDR3 is TGCGCCAGCGGACAGGGGGCTACTGGCGATCAGCCCCAGCATTTT. This encodes CASGQGATGDQPQHF.

V gene TRBV7-9 combines with J gene TRBJ1-1; TRBD1 aligns across 10 bases. CDR1 SEHNR and CDR2 FQNEAQ come from the germline V gene (reference sequence). With V trimmed by 1 base and J by 2 bases, 4 bases remained unmatched. This CDR3 comprises 16 residues. CDR3 protein: CASSLGGTGANTEAFF. The CDR3 DNA is TGTGCCAGCAGCTTAGGCGGGACAGGGGCTAACACTGAAGCTTTCTTT.

The J gene is TRBJ2-2, the V gene TRBV5-1, with D possibly matching TRBD1 (6 bases). Trimming shortened V by 5 bases and J by 1 base, and 9 bases separated the two germline ends. The CDR3 length is 14 residues. In germline, CDR1 is SGHRS, CDR2 YFSETQ. The DNA of the CDR3 is TGCGCCAGCAGACCGGACAGGAACACCGGGGAGCTGTTTTTT. It yields the protein CASRPDRNTGELFF. Based on the CDR3 plus reference TRBV5-1 and TRBJ2-2, the full variable domain is KAGVTQTPRYLIKTRGQQVTLSCSPISGHRSVSWYQQTPGQGLQFLFEYFSETQRNKGNFPGRFSGRQFSNSRSEMNVSTLELGDSALYLCASRPDRNTGELFFGEGSRLTVL.

The V call is TRBV19, the J call TRBJ2-1; no clear D. Trimming shortened V by 3 bases and J by 12 bases, and 18 bases separated the two germline ends. The germline gives CDR1 LNHDA, CDR2 SQIVND (reference sequence). The CDR3 totals 14 residues. The CDR3 sequence is CASSIVSGWDRQFF. DNA for the CDR3: TGTGCCAGTAGTATCGTGTCTGGGTGGGATCGGCAGTTCTTC.

The J gene is TRBJ1-5, the V gene TRBV4-2, with TRBD1 as a possible D gene (5 bases). Germline-derived CDR1 and CDR2 are LGHNA and YNFKEQ. The CDR3 has 15 residues. Deletions cut 0 bases from V and 4 bases from J, with 10 bases between. CDR3 protein: CASSQDRAGNQPQHF. CDR3 sequence (DNA): TGTGCCAGCAGCCAAGATCGGGCAGGGAATCAGCCCCAGCATTTT.

The chain links TRBV30 to TRBJ1-5, with D unclear. V was pared by 3 bases and J by 3 bases, with 6 bases between. Germline lookup yields CDR1 GTSNPN and CDR2 SVGIG (reference sequence). This CDR3 contains 12 residues. CDR3 sequence: CAWSLPNQPQHF. CDR3 DNA sequence: TGTGCCTGGAGCCTCCCCAATCAGCCCCAGCATTTT.

The chain is built from TRBV19 and TRBJ1-6; D unclear. Trimming took off 8 bases at V and 0 bases at J, with 5 bases between the two ends. The CDR3 covers 13 residues. The V gene's germline CDR1 is LNHDA and CDR2 SQIVND (reference sequence). CDR3 amino acids: CASLGSYNSPLHF. The CDR3 DNA follows: TGTGCCAGTCTGGGCTCCTATAATTCACCCCTCCACTTT.

CDR3 region: CASSFGGREGSQSYNEQFF. In nucleotides, the CDR3 is TGTGCCAGCAGCTTTGGAGGGAGAGAGGGATCCCAATCCTACAATGAGCAGTTCTTC. V usage is TRBV13 and J usage is TRBJ2-1, with a weak D call TRBD2 (6 bases). Trimming cost V 3 bases and J 1 base, with 22 bases left between them. Germline V gene data show CDR1 as PRHDT and CDR2 as FYEKMQ (reference sequence). The CDR3 has 19 amino acids.

V and J are TRBV20-1 and TRBJ1-2, with D perhaps TRBD1 (6 bases). This CDR3 spans 16 amino acids. The V gene's germline CDR1 is DFQATT and CDR2 SNEGSKA (reference sequence). V gave up 3 bases and J gave up 0 bases, with 17 bases separating them. CDR3: CSASNPGHQSNYGYTF. CDR3 nucleotide sequence: TGCAGTGCTAGTAATCCGGGACACCAATCTAACTATGGCTACACCTTC.

The chain combines TRBV14 with TRBJ2-5, with D perhaps matching TRBD2 (5 bases). The CDR3 runs 14 residues. Germline V gives CDR1 SGHDN, CDR2 FVKESK. V dropped 0 bases and J dropped 7 bases, with 12 bases sitting between them. The CDR3, as DNA: TGTGCCAGCAGCCAAGAGAGGGAGCCGGGGACCCAGTACTTC. Its protein product is CASSQEREPGTQYF.

There are a few counts of this clone. The chain carries TRBV12-5 and TRBJ2-2; no definite D call. The CDR3 sequence is 15 residues long. Trimming left V 7 bases short and J 1 base short, with 13 bases between. The V gene's germline CDR1 is LGHNT and CDR2 FRNRAP. This CDR3 reads CASASDPGNTGELFF. CDR3 DNA sequence: TGTGCTAGTGCCTCTGATCCGGGGAACACCGGGGAGCTGTTTTTT.

This clone was observed once. The V and J genes are TRBV5-1 and TRBJ2-7; TRBD1 matches 10 bases. The length of the CDR3 is 14 residues. The ends lost 4 bases at V and 3 bases at J; junction bases unmatched: 4. The germline V gene has CDR1 SGHRS and CDR2 YFSETQ. CDR3 bases: TGCGCCAGCAGCGAGACAGGGGGCCACTACGAGCAGTACTTC. Amino acids: CASSETGGHYEQYF.

The CDR3 loop is CASSSRTGTYGYTF. In DNA, the CDR3 is TGTGCCAGCAGCTCGCGGACAGGGACCTATGGCTACACCTTC. The V gene is TRBV9, the J gene TRBJ1-2; the match to TRBD1 covers 8 bases. The CDR3 spans 14 residues. From germline, CDR1 is SGDLS and CDR2 YYNGEE. Unmatched junction bases numbered 6, after V lost 4 bases and J lost 4 bases.

The V gene is TRBV10-2, the J gene TRBJ2-7, with D unresolved. The germline CDR1 and CDR2 sequences are WSHSY and SAAADI. Trimming stripped 3 bases from V and 3 bases from J, with 18 bases between. The CDR3 sequence is 16 residues long. The CDR3 sequence is CASSDSKFLPIYEQYF. The CDR3, as DNA: TGCGCCAGCAGTGACTCGAAGTTTCTCCCCATCTACGAGCAGTACTTC.